This TCR beta chain was captured by sequencing in a study of T cells after yellow fever vaccination. Trimming pared 4 bases from V and 2 bases from J, leaving 12 bases between. Germline V gives CDR1 SGHRS, CDR2 YFSETQ. The CDR3 is 15 residues long. TCRdb redid the calling of the 5' RACE reads with MiXCR, one entry per CDR3 protein. Among a few hundred thousand distinct CDR3 sequences, 3% to 4.5% were seen once, and the ten largest hold 24%. This clonotype was detected many times. V gene TRBV5-1 combines with J gene TRBJ2-2, with D possibly being TRBD1 (5 bases). The sequencing here drew on PBMCs, taken 5 days after the yellow fever booster vaccination. The TCR sequence derives from a young man who received the YFV17D yellow fever vaccine. CDR3 sequence (DNA): TGCGCCAGCAGCATTGACAGACCCAACACCGGGGAGCTGTTTTTT. Translating gives CASSIDRPNTGELFF.